The rows below give T cell receptor beta chains drawn from one sample of a study of Ad26.COV2.S vaccination and SARS-CoV-2 variants. Profiling relied on immunoSEQ multiplex PCR, and the TCRdb table lists in-frame clones only, not all of them. The repertoire has almost 400,000 clones, approximately 91% of them found once; the top ten carry around 1.8%. The source was peripheral blood, collected in a trial of Ad26.COV2.S vaccine versus placebo. The receptors stem from a person between 18 and 60 years old who received the Ad26.COV2.S COVID-19 vaccine or a placebo. The conserved cysteine and the conserved F or W are not part of the CDR3 here. Size is stated for part of the rows, as once, few or many counts, or as a class when the clone is expanded.

abundance	v_gene	j_gene	CDR3aa
NA	TRBV7-9	TRBJ1-6	ASSPDSTHSPLH
NA	TRBV30	TRBJ2-7	AWSGDGREQY
NA	TRBV11-1	TRBJ1-1	ASSPPARTEAF
once	TRBV21-1	TRBJ1-1	ASSPNRVRSEAF
NA	TRBV27	TRBJ1-2	ASSPGPPNGYT
NA	TRBV19	TRBJ1-5	ASNQPQH
NA	TRBV29-1	TRBJ1-2	SARRAQRGYT
NA	TRBV29-1	TRBJ1-2	SVGTGDYGYT
once	TRBV19	TRBJ2-7	ASTRLADAYEQY
NA	TRBV5-1	TRBJ2-1	ASSLEGTPYNEQF
NA	TRBV28	TRBJ2-7	VAGPTYEQY
NA	TRBV6-5	TRBJ2-1	ASSYSGQGANEQF
NA	TRBV6-2/TRBV6-3	TRBJ2-2	ASSRDREVGELF
NA	TRBV19	TRBJ1-2	ASSPDSINRGGYT
few	TRBV7-9	TRBJ1-2	ASSRDSYGYT
many	TRBV5-4	TRBJ2-2	ASSLEVAGGELF
NA	TRBV16	TRBJ1-5	ASSLGGQAINQPQH
NA	TRBV30	TRBJ1-2	AWSVEGAAGYT
NA	TRBV4-2	TRBJ2-1	ASSQDPSGSLPGEQF
NA	TRBV6-5	TRBJ2-3	ASRLGGTQY
NA	TRBV28	TRBJ2-1	ASSLGGYNEQF
NA	TRBV9	TRBJ1-6	ASSAPFGVLNSPLH
NA	TRBV4-1	TRBJ2-1	ASSRFSGTRSYNEQF
NA	TRBV15	TRBJ2-5	ATSRGRDAQETQY
NA	TRBV19	TRBJ1-1	ASSMGGGGEAF
NA	TRBV6-1	TRBJ2-3	ASSEVRRLTDTQY
NA	TRBV15	TRBJ2-1	ATSRGHGGAGNEQF
NA	TRBV5-4	TRBJ1-2	ASSLEPTVRYGYT
NA	TRBV7-8	TRBJ1-2	ASSSSQGNYGYT
once	TRBV28	TRBJ1-1	ASSLIVGGQLNTEAF
once	TRBV24-1	TRBJ1-1	ATSDCEGLNTEAF
NA	TRBV3-1/TRBV3-2	TRBJ1-3	ASSPRGVNTIY
NA	TRBV11-3	TRBJ1-2	ASSAGTGVYYGYT
few	TRBV27	TRBJ2-2	ASSRREHTGELF
NA	TRBV12-1	TRBJ1-1	ASSATGDGSLLNTEAF
NA	TRBV21-1	TRBJ2-7	ASSSQAQGPLSYEQY